Sequencing of this T cell receptor beta chain was carried out in a study of blood T cell repertoires in COVID-19. On the study more broadly: Italy, Spain and the United States were the sources of the convalescent and acute COVID-19 samples.

Original processing methods: Amplifying reference gene primers gave estimates of nucleated cell counts. TCRdb keeps only in-frame clones here, not all; method: immunoSEQ multiplex PCR. Clonal size and the V and J genes are those of that table, whereas D and trimming came from the DNA. The sample contains about 350,000 clones, roughly 90% of which appear only once. Seattle cases were enrolled at active infection and followed longitudinally. The sample taken for sequencing was peripheral blood. This receptor was identified in a woman in her seventies with COVID-19, enrolled during active disease.

CDR3 protein: CATSDNLGTHYNEQFF. The CDR3 nucleotides read TGTGCCACCAGTGACAACCTCGGGACACATTACAATGAGCAGTTCTTC. V gene TRBV24-1 combines with J gene TRBJ2-1; weak D call: TRBD1 (6 bases). The CDR3 spans 16 residues. Germline CDR1 and CDR2: KGHDR and SFDVKD. Trimming cost V 4 bases and J 4 bases, with 16 bases left between them.